These T cell receptor beta chains were read from a single sample in a study of cytomegalovirus exposure and HLA in healthy donors. The protocol was immunoSEQ multiplex PCR, while the TCRdb copy is restricted to in-frame clones and leaves out a portion. This sample carries under 300,000 clones, about 81% of them seen once, and the ten largest clones take about 7.3%. The sample comprised PBMCs. Source of these receptors: a woman between 55 and 75 years old in good health and CMV-seropositive. Each CDR3 is given with its conserved first and last residue. The D gene is left open where the match is weak. Part of the rows lack a size; the others show once, few, many or a class for expanded clones.

TRBV1,NA,NA,TRBJ2-3,13,CTSSLGCTDTQYF,TGCACCAGCAGCCTCGGGTGCACAGATACGCAGTATTTT
TRBV2,NA,NA,TRBJ2-6,14,CASSAGLGANVLTF,TGTGCCAGCAGTGCCGGGTTAGGGGCCAACGTCCTGACTTTC
TRBV23-1,NA,NA,TRBJ2-7,16,CARGFIGPRRAYEQYF,TGCGCCAGGGGCTTCATCGGTCCTCGCCGAGCCTACGAGCAGTACTTC
TRBV4-1,NA,NA,TRBJ1-2,14,CASSQEQANYGYTF,TGCGCCAGCAGCCAAGAACAGGCTAACTATGGCTACACCTTC
TRBV6-1,TRBD1,few,TRBJ1-2,14,CASSADRGQRGYTF,TGTGCCAGCAGTGCGGACAGGGGGCAACGAGGCTACACCTTC
TRBV18,TRBD2,NA,TRBJ2-1,13,CASSSTSEDEQFF,TGTGCCAGCTCGTCGACTAGCGAAGATGAGCAGTTCTTC
TRBV30,TRBD1,NA,TRBJ2-3,14,CARSSTGGTDTQYF,TGTGCCCGATCCTCGACAGGGGGCACAGATACGCAGTATTTT
TRBV7-9,TRBD1,NA,TRBJ1-1,12,CASSWDRFEAFF,TGTGCCAGCAGCTGGGACAGATTTGAAGCTTTCTTT
TRBV5-5,NA,NA,TRBJ2-3,17,CASRLFPLDSGTDTQYF,TGTGCCAGCAGACTGTTTCCATTGGACAGCGGCACAGATACGCAGTATTTT
TRBV7-9,NA,NA,TRBJ2-7,12,CASSLGEYEQYF,TGTGCCAGCAGCTTAGGAGAATACGAGCAGTACTTC
TRBV5-1,NA,NA,TRBJ1-1,13,CASSLTPNTEAFF,TGCGCCAGCAGCTTGACACCGAACACTGAAGCTTTCTTT
TRBV2,TRBD2,NA,TRBJ2-2,16,CASTGGERPNTGELFF,TGTGCCAGCACCGGGGGGGAGCGCCCGAACACCGGGGAGCTGTTTTTT
TRBV7-3,NA,NA,TRBJ2-3,13,CASSLVITDTQYF,TGTGCCAGCAGCTTAGTCATTACAGATACGCAGTATTTT
TRBV7-9,NA,NA,TRBJ2-3,12,CSVPGSTDTQYF,TGTTCCGTTCCGGGAAGCACAGATACGCAGTATTTT
TRBV5-1,TRBD1,NA,TRBJ2-5,15,CASSLGQGSQETQYF,TGCGCCAGCAGCCTGGGACAGGGGAGTCAAGAGACCCAGTACTTC
TRBV7-9,NA,NA,TRBJ2-7,12,CASTGISYEQYF,TGTGCCAGCACGGGGATCTCGTACGAGCAGTACTTC
TRBV18,TRBD1,NA,TRBJ2-5,14,CASSSGQVQETQYF,TGTGCCAGCTCATCAGGACAGGTACAAGAGACCCAGTACTTC
TRBV5-1,TRBD1,NA,TRBJ2-7,13,CASSLEQGVGQYF,TGCGCCAGCAGCTTGGAACAGGGGGTTGGGCAGTACTTC
TRBV14,TRBD1,NA,TRBJ1-3,15,CASSRDRGRGNTIYF,TGTGCCAGCAGCCGAGACAGGGGGCGCGGAAACACCATATATTTT
TRBV2,NA,NA,TRBJ2-7,15,CASSEDGTNTYEQYF,TGTGCCAGCAGTGAGGACGGGACAAATACTTACGAGCAGTACTTC
TRBV7-3,NA,NA,TRBJ2-1,15,CASSLRAGPRDEQFF,TGTGCCAGCAGCTTAAGGGCTGGTCCAAGAGATGAGCAGTTCTTC
TRBV4-1,NA,NA,TRBJ2-5,14,CASSKVTEQETQYF,TGCGCCAGCAGCAAGGTGACAGAACAAGAGACCCAGTACTTC